Listed below are T cell receptor beta chains from one sample, sequenced in a study of shared clonotypes between healthy human individuals. The method was immunoSEQ multiplex PCR; TCRdb's version includes in-frame clones alone and lacks a portion of them. Of around 940,000 clones listed, less than 85% are singletons. The sequencing input was memory CD4+ T cells sorted from blood. All receptors derive from a young man in good health. Both conserved end residues are part of each CDR3. The D gene is left open where the match is weak. The listing skips clone size in some rows; elsewhere it reads once, few, many or a size class.

>TRBD2|TRBJ2-5|.|TRBV5-4|18
CASSLGTSGGHGRETQYF
TGTGCCAGCAGCTTGGGGACTAGCGGGGGCCACGGGAGAGAGACCCAGTACTTC
>.|TRBJ2-6|.|TRBV19|16
CASSPGRTSGANVLTF
TGTGCCAGTAGTCCCGGACGGACCTCTGGGGCCAACGTCCTGACTTTC
>.|TRBJ1-3|.|TRBV10-3|13
CAISEMPGNTIYF
TGTGCCATCAGTGAAATGCCAGGAAACACCATATATTTT
>.|TRBJ1-1|few|TRBV6-6|16
CASSYSQAGSSTEAFF
TGTGCCAGCAGTTACTCCCAGGCAGGGTCAAGCACTGAAGCTTTCTTT
>.|TRBJ1-4|.|TRBV5-5|15
CASSLRESINEKLFF
TGTGCCAGCAGCTTAAGGGAGTCAATTAATGAAAAACTGTTTTTT
>TRBD2|TRBJ2-5|.|TRBV10-3|15
CAISEGTSSRETQYF
TGTGCCATCAGTGAAGGGACTAGCTCACGAGAGACCCAGTACTTC
>TRBD2|TRBJ2-7|.|TRBV7-3|13
CASSSSGGYEQYF
TGTGCCAGCAGCTCCAGCGGGGGCTACGAGCAGTACTTC
>TRBD2|TRBJ2-1|.|TRBV11-2|15
CASSFSGVTYNEQFF
TGTGCCAGCAGCTTTAGCGGGGTCACCTACAATGAGCAGTTCTTC
>TRBD2|TRBJ2-5|.|TRBV6-6|14
CASSFGTSGGTQYF
TGTGCCAGCAGTTTCGGGACTAGCGGGGGTACCCAGTACTTC
>.|TRBJ2-1|.|TRBV6-6|13
CASTPQAVYEQFF
TGTGCCAGCACCCCACAGGCAGTCTATGAGCAGTTCTTC
>.|TRBJ2-5|many|TRBV29-1|13
CSVEYRTQETQYF
TGCAGCGTTGAGTACAGAACACAAGAGACCCAGTACTTC
>.|TRBJ1-5|.|TRBV19|14
CASSISGDNQPQHF
TGTGCCAGTAGTATTTCGGGGGACAATCAGCCCCAGCATTTT
>.|TRBJ2-7|.|TRBV5-6|15
CASSPSWGGTYEQYF
TGTGCCAGCAGCCCTTCCTGGGGCGGAACCTACGAGCAGTACTTC
>.|TRBJ2-5|.|TRBV19|11
CASGIKETQYF
TGTGCCAGTGGTATAAAAGAGACCCAGTACTTC
>TRBD1|TRBJ2-2|.|TRBV6-4|16
CASSEVGTGAAGELFF
TGTGCCAGCAGTGAAGTAGGGACAGGGGCTGCCGGGGAGCTGTTTTTT
>TRBD1|TRBJ1-1|.|TRBV2|15
CASRSLQGASTEAFF
TGTGCCAGCAGGAGCCTCCAGGGGGCTAGCACTGAAGCTTTCTTT
>.|TRBJ1-6|few|TRBV30|16
CAWSRTLGIGNSPLHF
TGTGCCTGGAGTCGGACACTAGGCATAGGGAATTCACCCCTCCACTTT
>.|TRBJ1-2|.|TRBV14|13
CASSQGQLYGYTF
TGTGCCAGCAGCCAAGGACAGCTCTATGGCTACACCTTC
>.|TRBJ2-7|.|TRBV4-1|19
CASSQDTVRKLTDTYEQYF
TGCGCCAGCAGCCAAGATACAGTCAGGAAACTAACCGATACCTACGAGCAGTACTTC
>.|TRBJ2-1|.|TRBV7-9|11
CASSFANEQFF
TGTGCCAGCAGCTTCGCCAATGAGCAGTTCTTC
>TRBD1|TRBJ1-1|.|TRBV13|16
CASSLWTGGENTEAFF
TGTGCCAGCAGCCTCTGGACAGGGGGCGAGAACACTGAAGCTTTCTTT
>.|TRBJ1-1|.|TRBV11-2|11
CASSFDTEAFF
TGTGCCAGCAGCTTCGACACTGAAGCTTTCTTT
>.|TRBJ2-5|.|TRBV29-1|13
CSGTANPQETQYF
TGCAGCGGGACAGCGAATCCACAAGAGACCCAGTACTTC
>.|TRBJ2-7|.|TRBV13|17
CASSPRWGRRTHYEQYF
TGTGCCAGCAGCCCGAGGTGGGGCCGTCGAACTCACTACGAGCAGTACTTC
>TRBD2|TRBJ2-3|.|TRBV10-3|12
CAIMGGADTQYF
TGTGCCATCATGGGGGGGGCAGATACGCAGTATTTT
>TRBD1|TRBJ2-7|.|TRBV27|12
CASTSQGNEQYF
TGTGCCAGCACCTCACAGGGGAACGAGCAGTACTTC
>TRBD1|TRBJ1-4|.|TRBV9|14
CASSTGTGDGKLFF
TGTGCCAGCAGCACCGGGACAGGGGATGGAAAACTGTTTTTT
>TRBD2|TRBJ2-7|few|TRBV5-1|16
CASSLGPTSGLYEQYF
TGCGCCAGCAGCTTGGGACCGACTAGCGGGCTCTACGAGCAGTACTTC
>TRBD2|TRBJ2-1|.|TRBV5-1|15
CASSVLAGDYNEQFF
TGCGCCAGCTCAGTTCTAGCGGGAGACTACAATGAGCAGTTCTTC
>.|TRBJ2-1|.|TRBV6-1|13
CASSERTDSEQFF
TGTGCCAGCAGTGAAAGGACAGATAGTGAGCAGTTCTTC